The clone carrying this T cell receptor (beta chain) was recorded a few times. A multiplex PCR was run with 60 Vbeta primers and 13 Jbeta primers. Data came from immunoSEQ multiplex PCR; TCRdb stores just in-frame clones and leaves some out. The sample includes about 130,000 clones, roughly 9.7% of them seen just once. The data derive from a study of cytomegalovirus exposure and HLA in healthy donors. CDR3 length equals 15 residues. Germline-derived CDR1 and CDR2 are MDHEN and SYDVKM. Germline trimming cut 7 bases from V and 4 bases from J; bases unmatched to any gene: 9. The sample comprised PBMCs. The sequence was collected from a man in his fifties in good health and CMV-seronegative. This sequence joins TRBV28 and TRBJ2-7; TRBD2 matches at 11 bases. The CDR3 nucleotides read TGTGCCAGCACCCTCCGGATAGCGGGAGGGTACGAGCAGTACTTC. It codes for CASTLRIAGGYEQYF.